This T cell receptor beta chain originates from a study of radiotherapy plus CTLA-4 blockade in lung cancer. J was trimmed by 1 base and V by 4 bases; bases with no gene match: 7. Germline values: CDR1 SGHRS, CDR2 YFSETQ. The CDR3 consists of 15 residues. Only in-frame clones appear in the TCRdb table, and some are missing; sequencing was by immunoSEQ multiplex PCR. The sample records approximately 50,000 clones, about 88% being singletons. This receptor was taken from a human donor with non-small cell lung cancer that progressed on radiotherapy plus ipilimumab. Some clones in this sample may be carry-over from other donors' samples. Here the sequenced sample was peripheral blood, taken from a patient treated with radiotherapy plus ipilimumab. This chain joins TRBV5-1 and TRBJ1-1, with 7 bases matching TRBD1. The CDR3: CASSLRTGRNTEAFF. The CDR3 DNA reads TGCGCCAGCAGCCTCAGGACAGGCCGGAACACTGAAGCTTTCTTT.